These 28 T cell receptor beta chains came from one sample sequenced in a study of shared clonotypes between healthy human individuals. Sequenced by immunoSEQ multiplex PCR; TCRdb stores in-frame clones only, minus some. The repertoire consists of about 2.4 million clones, with roughly 93% occurring once and the leading ten covering more than 0.35%. The material sequenced was naive CD4+ T cells from PBMCs. Subset in this sample: CD45RA+ positively selected. Receptors were obtained from a man aged 18 to 35 in good health. Some clones in this sample may be carry-over from other donors' samples.

CDR3 loop: CASSPVARDPTDTQYF. CDR3 sequence (DNA): TGTGCCAGCTCACCAGTAGCCAGGGATCCAACAGATACGCAGTATTTT. This chain joins TRBV18 and TRBJ2-3; the D gene is possibly TRBD1 (5 bases). V lost 2 bases to trimming and J lost 3 bases, with 15 bases between them. The CDR3 has 16 amino acids. Germline assignment: CDR1 KGHSH and CDR2 LQKENI.

This clone turned up a few times. This chain links TRBV18 with TRBJ1-5; 8 nucleotides align to TRBD1. J lost 7 bases, V lost 5 bases, and 7 bases had no gene match. Germline V gives CDR1 KGHSH, CDR2 LQKENI. CDR3 length: 14 residues. CDR3 sequence: CASSTDRGRQPQHF. The CDR3, as DNA: TGTGCCAGCTCAACAGACAGGGGAAGGCAGCCCCAGCATTTT.

The chain couples TRBV6-1 to TRBJ2-1, with D unresolved. The ends were cut back, 4 bases at V and 2 bases at J, with 12 bases in the middle. Germline V gives CDR1 MNHNS, CDR2 SASEGT. The CDR3 runs 15 residues. DNA of the CDR3: TGTGCCAGCAGTGTTGCGGTGGGTACCTACAATGAGCAGTTCTTC. It translates to CASSVAVGTYNEQFF.

A remark on this clone: In the same sample, other DNA sequences code for this CDR3. The chain joins TRBV5-1 to TRBJ2-3, with a tentative D call TRBD1 (6 bases). V dropped 3 bases and J dropped 3 bases, with 14 bases sitting between them. The CDR3 consists of 15 residues. Germline assignment: CDR1 SGHRS and CDR2 YFSETQ. The CDR3 is CASSSQGGGTDTQYF. The CDR3 DNA is TGCGCCAGCAGCTCACAGGGTGGCGGGACAGATACGCAGTATTTT.

To note about this clone: The sample has other DNA sequences that encode this CDR3 too. This chain joins TRBV6-5 and TRBJ2-5, with unresolved D. Trimming removed 2 bases from V and 2 bases from J, with 6 bases in between. The CDR3 consists of 13 residues. Germline assignment: CDR1 MNHEY and CDR2 SVGAGI. CDR3 in amino acids: CASSYPGQETQYF. The DNA of the CDR3 is TGTGCCAGCAGTTACCCGGGTCAAGAGACCCAGTACTTC.

This rearrangement joins TRBV2 to TRBJ2-7; TRBD2 matches at 8 bases. J gave up 6 bases and V 6 bases, and 13 bases lay outside the gene matches. Germline V CDR1 and CDR2: SNHLY, FYNNEI. This CDR3 is built from 15 residues. The CDR3 region is CASSSGRAGGREQYF. The DNA for the CDR3 is TGTGCCAGCAGCTCCGGACGCGCGGGGGGCCGCGAGCAGTACTTC.

V and J are TRBV14 and TRBJ2-7; TRBD1 might be the D (6 bases). Germline loops: CDR1 SGHDN, CDR2 FVKESK. CDR3 size: 17 residues. Trimming removed 3 bases from V and 1 base from J, with 19 bases in between. The CDR3 region is CASSQSGRGFGSYEQYF. The CDR3 DNA is TGTGCCAGCAGCCAGAGTGGCAGGGGATTCGGGTCCTACGAGCAGTACTTC.

This clone was detected once. The chain combines TRBV6-5 with TRBJ1-1, with D possibly TRBD1 on 5 matching bases. With 0 bases removed from V and 6 bases from J, the gap between germline ends came to 8 bases. Germline CDR1 MNHEY, CDR2 SVGAGI. This CDR3 comprises 13 residues. In DNA form, the CDR3 reads TGTGCCAGCAGTTACTCTGACAGCTCTGAAGCTTTCTTT. It specifies CASSYSDSSEAFF.

V usage is TRBV6-5 and J usage is TRBJ1-4; weak D call: TRBD1 (5 bases). Trimming cost V 5 bases and J 5 bases, with 12 bases left between them. CDR1 MNHEY and CDR2 SVGAGI come from the germline V gene. This CDR3 is built from 14 residues. CDR3 residues: CASSAQGPNEKLFF. CDR3 nucleotide sequence: TGTGCCAGCAGTGCCCAGGGACCCAATGAAAAACTGTTTTTT.

V gene TRBV5-4 combines with J gene TRBJ2-7; TRBD2 aligns across 13 bases. This CDR3 spans 18 amino acids. Germline CDR1 SGHNT, CDR2 YYREEE (reference sequence). Trimming at V came to 3 bases and at J to 2 bases, leaving 11 bases not matched to a gene. The CDR3 sequence: CASSSAAGGLAGPYEQYF. The CDR3 DNA reads as TGTGCCAGCAGCTCGGCGGCAGGGGGACTAGCGGGGCCCTACGAGCAGTACTTC.

The rearrangement links TRBV28 to TRBJ1-5; perhaps TRBD1 as D (5 bases). Trimming took 10 bases from V and 2 from J, leaving 12 bases between them. CDR1 and CDR2 from the germline V gene are MDHEN and SYDVKM. The CDR3 is 13 amino acids. As DNA, the CDR3 is TGTGCCATCGGGACCCCCGGCAATCAGCCCCAGCATTTT. It encodes CAIGTPGNQPQHF.

The V call is TRBV7-9, the J call TRBJ2-7, with 9 bases that match TRBD1. Germline trimming cut 1 base from V and 5 bases from J; bases unmatched to any gene: 6. The CDR3 contains 15 residues. The germline V gene has CDR1 SEHNR and CDR2 FQNEAQ (reference sequence). In DNA form, the CDR3 reads TGTGCCAGCAGCTTAGGGGGACAGGGTCTGGACGAGCAGTACTTC. The encoded protein is CASSLGGQGLDEQYF.

J is TRBJ2-5 and V is TRBV19, with unresolved D. The CDR3 loop spans 14 amino acids. V dropped 1 base and J dropped 5 bases, with 11 bases sitting between them. The V gene's germline CDR1 is LNHDA and CDR2 SQIVND (reference sequence). The CDR3 here is CASSIVAPPETQYF. The CDR3 nucleotides are TGTGCCAGTAGTATAGTGGCGCCGCCCGAGACCCAGTACTTC.

For this clone: Other nucleotide sequences in the sample specify the same CDR3. This chain uses TRBV28 with TRBJ1-5, with D maybe TRBD1 (6 bases). The CDR3 loop spans 14 amino acids. Germline V lookup: CDR1 MDHEN, CDR2 SYDVKM. V lost 5 bases and J 2 bases, leaving 10 bases between the germline ends. CDR3 bases: TGTGCCAGCAGTACCCCAGGGGGCAATCAGCCCCAGCATTTT. Its protein product is CASSTPGGNQPQHF.

Of note for this clone: Here the CDR3 omits its conserved ending phenylalanine or tryptophan, so a read error is the likely source. The limits of the CDR3 on the DNA are not certain, so only TCRdb's listed CDR3 is given. This chain links TRBV28 with TRBJ2-7. The CDR3 contains 10 residues when both ends are counted. The V gene's germline CDR1 is MDHEN and CDR2 SYDVKM. The CDR3 here is CASSEYPRGL.

Written as DNA, the CDR3 is TGTGCCAGCAGTCGAATAGACAGGCTAGGTGGTGACGAGCAGTACTTC. It yields the protein CASSRIDRLGGDEQYF. The chain employs TRBV7-6 and TRBJ2-7, with a weak D call TRBD1 (6 bases). CDR1 is SGHVS and CDR2 is FNYEAQ in the germline V gene. The CDR3 runs 16 residues. The germline V and J ends were trimmed by 6 bases and 5 bases, with 23 bases remaining between them.

The chain links TRBV19 to TRBJ2-2, with D possibly TRBD1 on 6 matching bases. The V gene's germline CDR1 is LNHDA and CDR2 SQIVND (reference sequence). V lost 8 bases to trimming and J lost 3 bases, with 10 bases between them. This CDR3 is built from 13 residues. DNA for the CDR3: TGTGCCAGTTCTGGGACATACACCGGGGAGCTGTTTTTT. It yields the protein CASSGTYTGELFF. The full variable domain, in which reference TRBV19 and TRBJ2-2 provide the parts outside the CDR3, is DGGITQSPKYLFRKEGQNVTLSCEQNLNHDAMYWYRQDPGQGLRLIYYSQIVNDFQKGDIAEGYSVSREKKESFPLTVTSAQKNPTAFYLCASSGTYTGELFFGEGSRLTVL.

As regards this clone: Other DNA variants within this sample encode the same CDR3. CDR3 residues: CASSLSGGSQPQHF. The CDR3 DNA sequence: TGCGCCAGCAGCTTGAGTGGGGGAAGTCAGCCCCAGCATTTT. This chain connects TRBV5-1 to TRBJ1-5; TRBD1 is a possible D gene (5 bases). V was trimmed by 1 base and J by 6 bases, leaving 11 bases between them. Germline V lookup: CDR1 SGHRS, CDR2 YFSETQ. The CDR3 is 14 residues long.

This rearrangement joins TRBV5-1 to TRBJ2-1; D gene uncertain. CDR3 size: 21 residues. V shed 5 bases and J shed 7 bases, with 37 bases lying between them. The V gene's germline CDR1 is SGHRS and CDR2 YFSETQ. The CDR3 loop reads CASRPRRWFGVETRALNEQFF. The CDR3 DNA follows: TGCGCCAGCAGACCCCGGCGGTGGTTTGGCGTGGAAACCCGCGCCTTGAATGAGCAGTTCTTC.

J is TRBJ1-4 and V is TRBV5-1, with 8 bases matching TRBD1. The V gene's germline CDR1 is SGHRS and CDR2 YFSETQ. The CDR3 covers 19 residues. V was clipped by 4 bases and J by 0 bases; unmatched bases: 14. CDR3 bases: TGCGCCAGCAGCCTGACCACCACAGGGGGAGGGGCAACTAATGAAAAACTGTTTTTT. This encodes CASSLTTTGGGATNEKLFF.

This chain joins TRBV30 and TRBJ2-6; a possible D gene is TRBD1 (6 bases). V lost 2 bases and J lost 2, with 10 bases in between. The CDR3 runs 15 residues. Germline V gene lookup returns CDR1 GTSNPN and CDR2 SVGIG (reference sequence). CDR3: CAWSSQGTGANVLTF. The CDR3 DNA follows: TGTGCCTGGAGTTCACAGGGTACTGGGGCCAACGTCCTGACTTTC.

The V gene is TRBV28, the J gene TRBJ2-5; D unresolved. CDR3 length: 14 residues. V lost 3 bases, J lost 5 bases, and 13 bases lay in between. Germline lookup yields CDR1 MDHEN and CDR2 SYDVKM. CDR3 nucleotides: TGTGCCAGCAGTTTGCGGTTAGATACGGAGACCCAGTACTTC. Residues: CASSLRLDTETQYF.

The chain joins TRBV5-1 to TRBJ1-5, with D maybe TRBD1 (5 bases). The ends were cut back, 0 bases at V and 6 bases at J, with 10 bases in the middle. The CDR3 totals 14 residues. Germline loops: CDR1 SGHRS, CDR2 YFSETQ. The CDR3 DNA follows: TGCGCCAGCAGCTTGGGAGGGGTAGGTCAGCCCCAGCATTTT. The encoded protein is CASSLGGVGQPQHF.

V is TRBV11-3 and J is TRBJ2-7; 9 bases are a match to TRBD2. V was pared by 5 bases and J by 6 bases, with 8 bases of the junction left unmatched. CDR1 is SGHNT and CDR2 is YENEEA in the germline V gene. CDR3 length equals 14 residues. The CDR3 DNA follows: TGTGCCAGCAGCCGTAGCGGGAGCGGTAGCGAGCAGTACTTC. Translated, it gives CASSRSGSGSEQYF.

This sequence joins TRBV28 and TRBJ2-1; 9 bases agree with TRBD2. CDR3 length equals 16 residues. With 5 bases clipped from V and 0 bases from J, the junction kept 5 bases outside the gene matches. The germline gives CDR1 MDHEN, CDR2 SYDVKM. The CDR3 sequence: CASSDFSGSSYNEQFF. The CDR3 DNA sequence: TGTGCCAGCAGTGACTTTAGCGGGAGCTCCTACAATGAGCAGTTCTTC.

The CDR3 nucleotides read TGTGCCAGCAGCCAGGTAGGGACTTCCATCGAGCAGTACTTC. Amino acid sequence: CASSQVGTSIEQYF. This chain joins TRBV4-2 and TRBJ2-7; D may be TRBD2 (6 bases). Germline CDR1 is LGHNA and CDR2 is YNFKEQ. Trimming removed 3 bases at V and 6 bases at J, with 15 bases between. The CDR3 spans 14 residues.

Details on this clone: Different DNA sequences within this sample yield the same CDR3. The chain employs TRBV9 and TRBJ1-3; 9 bases map to TRBD1. The V segment lost 0 bases and the J segment 0 bases; nucleotides outside the gene matches: 1. Germline CDR1 and CDR2: SGDLS and YYNGEE. This CDR3 has 16 residues. CDR3 loop: CASSVGTGASGNTIYF. The CDR3 coding sequence is TGTGCCAGCAGCGTAGGGACAGGGGCCTCTGGAAACACCATATATTTT.

The rearrangement joins TRBV18 to TRBJ1-1; 8 bases match TRBD1. The junction had 3 bases not matched to a gene; V was cut back by 2 bases and J by 1 base. The CDR3 has 15 residues. CDR1 and CDR2 (germline): KGHSH, LQKENI. The CDR3: CASSPAGQANTEAFF. The CDR3, as DNA: TGTGCCAGCTCACCAGCGGGACAGGCGAACACTGAAGCTTTCTTT.